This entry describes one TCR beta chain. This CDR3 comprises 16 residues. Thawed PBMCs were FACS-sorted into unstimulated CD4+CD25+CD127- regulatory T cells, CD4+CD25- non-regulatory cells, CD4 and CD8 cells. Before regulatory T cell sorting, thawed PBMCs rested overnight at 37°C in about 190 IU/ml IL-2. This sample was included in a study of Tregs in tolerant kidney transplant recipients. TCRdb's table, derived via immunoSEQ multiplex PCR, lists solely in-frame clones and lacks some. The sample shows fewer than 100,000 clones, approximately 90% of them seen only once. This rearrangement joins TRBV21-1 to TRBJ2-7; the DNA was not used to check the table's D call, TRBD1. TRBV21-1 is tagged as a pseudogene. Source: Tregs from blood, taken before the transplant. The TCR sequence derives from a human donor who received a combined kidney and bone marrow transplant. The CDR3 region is CASSKEGTGGYYEQYF. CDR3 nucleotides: TGTGCCAGCAGCAAAGAAGGGACAGGGGGGTATTACGAGCAGTACTTC.